The T cell receptor (beta chain) under discussion was sequenced for a study of shared clonotypes between healthy human individuals. About the research overall: Plates per donor: three CD4 naive, three CD4 memory, two CD8 naive, one CD8 memory. Study-wide points: Clonotype sharing among donors, it was expected, would be affected by sequencing depth. The sharing of 4.5% to 6.5% of naive CD4 clonotypes was seen across a few donors.

For this clone: Its cognate antigen is unknown.

TCRdb keeps only in-frame clones here, not all; method: immunoSEQ multiplex PCR. The sample includes roughly 680,000 clones, approximately 72% of them seen just once. The V segment lost 1 base and the J segment 3 bases; nucleotides outside the gene matches: 6. The CDR3 covers 16 residues. CDR1 MNHEY and CDR2 SMNVEV come from the germline V gene (reference sequence). The investigators split CD4+ cells into a CD45RA+ naive subset and a CD45RA-negative memory subset. The sample comprised memory CD4+ T cells sorted from blood. Subset given: CD45RA-negative fraction. J is TRBJ2-1 and V is TRBV27; 7 positions agree with TRBD2. This clonotype was obtained from a woman aged 25-40 years in good health. In DNA form, the CDR3 reads TGTGCCAGCAGTTTATTACCAGCGGGAAACTACAATGAGCAGTTCTTC. Translating it yields CASSLLPAGNYNEQFF.